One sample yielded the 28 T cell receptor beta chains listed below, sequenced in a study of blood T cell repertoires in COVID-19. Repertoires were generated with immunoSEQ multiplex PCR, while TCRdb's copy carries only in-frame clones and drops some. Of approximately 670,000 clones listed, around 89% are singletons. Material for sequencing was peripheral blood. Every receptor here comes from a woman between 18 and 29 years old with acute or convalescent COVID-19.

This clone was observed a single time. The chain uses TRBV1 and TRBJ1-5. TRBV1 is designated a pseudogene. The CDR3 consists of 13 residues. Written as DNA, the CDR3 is TGCACCAGCAGCCATGTGGGGGGTCGGCCCCAGCATTTT. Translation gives CTSSHVGGRPQHF.

The CDR3 reads CASSEGEGINTEAFF. The DNA of the CDR3 is TGTGCCAGCAGTGAGGGGGAGGGAATTAACACTGAAGCTTTCTTT. The chain is built from TRBV2 and TRBJ1-1; perhaps TRBD1 as D (5 bases). Germline V CDR1 and CDR2: SNHLY, FYNNEI. The CDR3 runs 15 residues. V gave up 3 bases and J gave up 2 bases, with 13 bases separating them.

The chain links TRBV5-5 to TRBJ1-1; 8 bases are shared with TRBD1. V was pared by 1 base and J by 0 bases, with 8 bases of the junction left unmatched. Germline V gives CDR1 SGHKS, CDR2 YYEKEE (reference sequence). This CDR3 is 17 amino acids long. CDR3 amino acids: CASSLFGQGIMNTEAFF. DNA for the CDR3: TGTGCCAGCAGCTTGTTCGGACAGGGAATTATGAACACTGAAGCTTTCTTT.

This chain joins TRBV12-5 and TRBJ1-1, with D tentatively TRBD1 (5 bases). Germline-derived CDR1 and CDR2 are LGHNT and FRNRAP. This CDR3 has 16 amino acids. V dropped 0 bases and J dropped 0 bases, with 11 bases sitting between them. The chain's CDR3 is CASGLVLRGVNTEAFF. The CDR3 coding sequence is TGTGCTAGTGGTTTGGTACTTCGGGGGGTGAACACTGAAGCTTTCTTT.

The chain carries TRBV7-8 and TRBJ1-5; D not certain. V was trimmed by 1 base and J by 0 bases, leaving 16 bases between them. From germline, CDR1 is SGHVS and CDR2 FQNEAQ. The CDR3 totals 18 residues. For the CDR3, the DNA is TGTGCCAGCAGCTTAGAAGGTGGGCCCCTTTATAGCAATCAGCCCCAGCATTTT. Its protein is CASSLEGGPLYSNQPQHF.

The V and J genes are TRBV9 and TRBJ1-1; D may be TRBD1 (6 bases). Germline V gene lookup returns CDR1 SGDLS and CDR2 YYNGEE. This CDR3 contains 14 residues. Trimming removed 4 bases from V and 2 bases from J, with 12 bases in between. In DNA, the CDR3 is TGTGCCAGCAGCCCGGGACACCTAAACACTGAAGCTTTCTTT. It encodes CASSPGHLNTEAFF.

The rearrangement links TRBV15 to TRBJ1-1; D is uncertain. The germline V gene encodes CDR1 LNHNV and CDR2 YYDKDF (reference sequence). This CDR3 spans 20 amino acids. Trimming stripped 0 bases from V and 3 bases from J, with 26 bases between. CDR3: CATSRDAFGVGSPRDTEAFF. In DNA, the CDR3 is TGTGCCACCAGCAGAGATGCGTTCGGGGTGGGATCGCCACGGGACACTGAAGCTTTCTTT.

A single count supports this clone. CDR3 protein: CASSSWTSGGALRVEQFF. The CDR3 nucleotides are TGTGCCAGCAGTTCCTGGACTAGCGGGGGGGCCCTGCGCGTTGAGCAGTTCTTC. The gene calls are TRBV27 and TRBJ2-1, with 15 bases that match TRBD2. This CDR3 comprises 18 residues. Germline values: CDR1 MNHEY, CDR2 SMNVEV (reference sequence). V lost 4 bases and J lost 9; bases outside the gene matches: 13.

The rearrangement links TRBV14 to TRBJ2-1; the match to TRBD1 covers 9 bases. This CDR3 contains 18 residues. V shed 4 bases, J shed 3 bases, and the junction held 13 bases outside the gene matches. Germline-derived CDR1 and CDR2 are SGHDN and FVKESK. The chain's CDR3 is CASSRATPGTGSYNEQFF. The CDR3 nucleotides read TGTGCCAGCAGCCGTGCCACCCCCGGGACAGGGAGCTACAATGAGCAGTTCTTC. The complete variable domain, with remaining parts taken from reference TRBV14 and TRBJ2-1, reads EAGVTQFPSHSVIEKGQTVTLRCDPISGHDNLYWYRRVMGKEIKFLLHFVKESKQDESGMPNNRFLAERTGGTYSTLKVQPAELEDSGVYFCASSRATPGTGSYNEQFFGPGTRLTVL.

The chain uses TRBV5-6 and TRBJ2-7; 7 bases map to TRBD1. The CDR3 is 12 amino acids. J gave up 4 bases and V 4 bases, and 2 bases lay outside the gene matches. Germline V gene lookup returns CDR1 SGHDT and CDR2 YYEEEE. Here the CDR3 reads CASSTDRYEQYF. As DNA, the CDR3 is TGTGCCAGCAGCACGGACAGGTACGAGCAGTACTTC.

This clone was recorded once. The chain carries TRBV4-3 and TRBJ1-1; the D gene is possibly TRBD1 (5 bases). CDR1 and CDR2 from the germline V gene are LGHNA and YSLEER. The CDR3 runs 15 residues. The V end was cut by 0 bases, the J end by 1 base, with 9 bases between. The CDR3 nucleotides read TGCGCCAGCAGCCAAGAAGGGGTAGGGAACACTGAAGCTTTCTTT. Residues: CASSQEGVGNTEAFF.

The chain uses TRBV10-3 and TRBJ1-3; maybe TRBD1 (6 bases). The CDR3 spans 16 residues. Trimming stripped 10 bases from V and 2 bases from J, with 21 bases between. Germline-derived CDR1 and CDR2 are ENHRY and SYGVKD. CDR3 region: CATRTATLQTGNTIYF. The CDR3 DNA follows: TGTGCCACCAGGACAGCGACCCTCCAGACTGGAAACACCATATATTTT.

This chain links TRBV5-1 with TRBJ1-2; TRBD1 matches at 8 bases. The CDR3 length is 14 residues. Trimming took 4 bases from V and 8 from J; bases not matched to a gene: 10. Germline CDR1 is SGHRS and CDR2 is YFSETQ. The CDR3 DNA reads TGCGCCAGCAGCGACGACAGGGGACGAGGGGGCTACACCTTC. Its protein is CASSDDRGRGGYTF.

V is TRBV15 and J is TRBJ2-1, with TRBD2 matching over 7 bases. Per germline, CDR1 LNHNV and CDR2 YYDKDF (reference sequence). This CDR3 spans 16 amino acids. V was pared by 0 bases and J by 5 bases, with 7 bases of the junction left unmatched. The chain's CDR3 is CATSRDLSLADNEQFF. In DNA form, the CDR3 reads TGTGCCACCAGCAGAGATCTTAGTCTAGCGGACAATGAGCAGTTCTTC.

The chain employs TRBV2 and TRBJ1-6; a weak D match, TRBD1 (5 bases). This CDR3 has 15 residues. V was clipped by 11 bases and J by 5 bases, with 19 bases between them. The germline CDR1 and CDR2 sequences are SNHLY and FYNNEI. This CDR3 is CAGGRGRGDNSPLHF. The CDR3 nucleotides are TGTGCCGGCGGGCGCGGCCGGGGGGATAATTCACCCCTCCACTTT.

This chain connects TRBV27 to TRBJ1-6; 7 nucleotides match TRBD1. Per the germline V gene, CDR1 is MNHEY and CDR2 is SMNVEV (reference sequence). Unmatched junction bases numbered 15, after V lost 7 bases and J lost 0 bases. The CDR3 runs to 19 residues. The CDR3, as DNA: TGTGCCAGCACACTATTGGGCGTCAGGGGGAGCTCCTATAATTCACCCCTCCACTTT. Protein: CASTLLGVRGSSYNSPLHF.

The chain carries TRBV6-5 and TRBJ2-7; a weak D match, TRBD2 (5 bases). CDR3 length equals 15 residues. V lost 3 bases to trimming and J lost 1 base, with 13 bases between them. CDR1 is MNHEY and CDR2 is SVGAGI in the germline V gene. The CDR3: CASSYAAPGSYEQYF. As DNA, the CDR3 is TGTGCCAGCAGTTATGCGGCCCCGGGGTCCTACGAGCAGTACTTC.

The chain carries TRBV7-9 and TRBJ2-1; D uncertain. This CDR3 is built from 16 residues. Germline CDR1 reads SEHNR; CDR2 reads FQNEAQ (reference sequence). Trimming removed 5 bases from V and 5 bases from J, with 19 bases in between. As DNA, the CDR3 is TGTGCCAGCAGCCCCCTCTTACTTTCCCGGGACAATGAGCAGTTCTTC. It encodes CASSPLLLSRDNEQFF. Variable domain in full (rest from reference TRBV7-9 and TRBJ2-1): DTGVSQNPRHKITKRGQNVTFRCDPISEHNRLYWYRQTLGQGPEFLTYFQNEAQLEKSRLLSDRFSAERPKGSFSTLEIQRTEQGDSAMYLCASSPLLLSRDNEQFFGPGTRLTVL.

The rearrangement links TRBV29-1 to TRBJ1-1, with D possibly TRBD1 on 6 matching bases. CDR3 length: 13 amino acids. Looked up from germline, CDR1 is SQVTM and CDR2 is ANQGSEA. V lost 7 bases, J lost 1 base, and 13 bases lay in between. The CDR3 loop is CSATLTGNTEAFF. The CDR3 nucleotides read TGCAGCGCCACCTTGACAGGGAACACTGAAGCTTTCTTT.

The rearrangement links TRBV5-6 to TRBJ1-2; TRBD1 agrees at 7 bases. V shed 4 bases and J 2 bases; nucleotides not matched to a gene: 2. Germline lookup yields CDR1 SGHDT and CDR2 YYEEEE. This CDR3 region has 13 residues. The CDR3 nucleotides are TGTGCCAGCAGCGGGACAGAGAACTATGGCTACACCTTC. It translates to CASSGTENYGYTF.

As DNA, the CDR3 is TGCGCCAGCAGCTTGGTCATTAGGCAGGGGGTTTTCAATGAGCAGTTCTTC. Its translation is CASSLVIRQGVFNEQFF. The V gene is TRBV5-1, the J gene TRBJ2-1; 7 positions agree with TRBD1. The germline gives CDR1 SGHRS, CDR2 YFSETQ. V was pared by 0 bases and J by 6 bases, with 12 bases of the junction left unmatched. CDR3 length equals 17 residues.

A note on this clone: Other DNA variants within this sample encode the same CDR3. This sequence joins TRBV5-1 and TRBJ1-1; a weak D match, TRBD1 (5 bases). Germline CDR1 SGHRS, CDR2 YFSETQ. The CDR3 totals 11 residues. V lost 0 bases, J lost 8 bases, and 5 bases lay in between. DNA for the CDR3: TGCGCCAGCAGCTTGGGACAGGAAGCTTTCTTT. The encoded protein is CASSLGQEAFF.

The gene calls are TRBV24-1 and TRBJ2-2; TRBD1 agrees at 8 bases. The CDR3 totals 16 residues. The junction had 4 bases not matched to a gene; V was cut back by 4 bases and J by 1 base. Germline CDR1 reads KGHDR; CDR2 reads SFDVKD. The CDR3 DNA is TGTGCCACCAGTGACCAAACAGGGGGGAACACCGGGGAGCTGTTTTTT. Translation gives CATSDQTGGNTGELFF.

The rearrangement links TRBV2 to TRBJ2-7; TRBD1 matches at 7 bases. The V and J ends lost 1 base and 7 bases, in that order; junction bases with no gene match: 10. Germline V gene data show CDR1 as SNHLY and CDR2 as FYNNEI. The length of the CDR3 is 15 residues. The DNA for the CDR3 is TGTGCCAGCAGTGAAGGGACAGGCCCGCTGAGGGAGCAGTACTTC. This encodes CASSEGTGPLREQYF. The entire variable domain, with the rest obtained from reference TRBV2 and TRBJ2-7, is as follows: EPEVTQTPSHQVTQMGQEVILRCVPISNHLYFYWYRQILGQKVEFLVSFYNNEISEKSEIFDDQFSVERPDGSNFTLKIRSTKLEDSAMYFCASSEGTGPLREQYFGPGTRLTVT.

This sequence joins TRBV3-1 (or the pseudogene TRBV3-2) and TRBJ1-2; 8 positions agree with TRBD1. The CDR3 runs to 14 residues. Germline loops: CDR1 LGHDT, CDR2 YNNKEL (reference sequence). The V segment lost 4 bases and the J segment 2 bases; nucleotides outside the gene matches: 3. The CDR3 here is CASSPTGANYGYTF. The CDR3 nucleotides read TGTGCCAGCAGCCCGACAGGGGCCAACTATGGCTACACCTTC.

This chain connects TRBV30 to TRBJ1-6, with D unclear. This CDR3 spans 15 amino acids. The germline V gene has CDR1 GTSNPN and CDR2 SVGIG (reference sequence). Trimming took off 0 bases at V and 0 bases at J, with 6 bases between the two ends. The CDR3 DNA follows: TGTGCCTGGAGTGTAGCGAGCTCCTATAATTCACCCCTCCACTTT. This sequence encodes CAWSVASSYNSPLHF.

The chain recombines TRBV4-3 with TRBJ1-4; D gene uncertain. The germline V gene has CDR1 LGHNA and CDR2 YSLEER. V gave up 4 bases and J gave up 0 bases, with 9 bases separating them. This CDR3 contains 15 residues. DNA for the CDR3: TGCGCCAGCAGCCGTGGGCATGCAACTAATGAAAAACTGTTTTTT. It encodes CASSRGHATNEKLFF.

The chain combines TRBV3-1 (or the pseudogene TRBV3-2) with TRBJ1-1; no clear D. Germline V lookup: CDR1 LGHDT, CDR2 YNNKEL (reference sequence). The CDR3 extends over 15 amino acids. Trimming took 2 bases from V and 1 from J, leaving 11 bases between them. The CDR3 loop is CASSQTGKKNTEAFF. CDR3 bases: TGTGCCAGCAGCCAAACCGGGAAAAAGAACACTGAAGCTTTCTTT.